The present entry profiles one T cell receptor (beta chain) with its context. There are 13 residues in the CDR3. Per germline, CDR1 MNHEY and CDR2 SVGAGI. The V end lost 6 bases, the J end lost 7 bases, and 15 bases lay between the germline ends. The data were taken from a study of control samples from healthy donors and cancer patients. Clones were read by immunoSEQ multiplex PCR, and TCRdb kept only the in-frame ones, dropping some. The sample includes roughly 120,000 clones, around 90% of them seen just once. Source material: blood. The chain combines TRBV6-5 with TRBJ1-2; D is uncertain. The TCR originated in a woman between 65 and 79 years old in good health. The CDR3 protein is CASSPRRYRGYTF. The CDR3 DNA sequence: TGTGCCAGCAGCCCCCGGCGTTATCGTGGCTACACCTTC.